Listed below are T cell receptor beta chains from one sample, sequenced in a study of response to subunit inactivated influenza vaccine. TCRdb re-analysed the RT-PCR reads in MiXCR, keeping a single row per CDR3 protein. In the table there are about 520,000 distinct CDR3 sequences, roughly 7.6% of which are singletons. Sequencing was performed on PBMCs from blood, taken 23 months after vaccination. Every receptor here comes from a man aged 50 to 69 who received an inactivated influenza vaccine. The CDR3 runs from the conserved cysteine through the conserved F or W. The D gene is left open where the match is weak. Only some rows state a clone size, as once, few, many or a class for expanded clones.

clone size: NA
V gene: TRBV5-5
D gene: NA
J gene: TRBJ1-1
CDR3 protein: CASSSGWGAEAFF
CDR3 DNA: TGTGCCAGCAGCTCAGGGTGGGGCGCTGAAGCTTTCTTT

clone size: NA
V gene: TRBV5-1
D gene: NA
J gene: TRBJ2-3
CDR3 protein: CASSLAGKPTDTQYF
CDR3 DNA: TGCGCCAGCAGCTTGGCGGGGAAGCCAACAGATACGCAGTATTTT

clone size: few
V gene: TRBV7-9
D gene: TRBD1
J gene: TRBJ1-1
CDR3 protein: CASSVQGARRTEAFF
CDR3 DNA: TGTGCCAGCAGCGTACAGGGGGCGCGGCGCACTGAAGCTTTCTTT

clone size: many
V gene: TRBV20-1
D gene: TRBD2
J gene: TRBJ2-1
CDR3 protein: CSARDVTGLAGGLFPYNEQFF
CDR3 DNA: TGCAGTGCTAGAGATGTCACAGGGCTAGCGGGAGGGCTGTTCCCCTACAATGAGCAGTTCTTC

clone size: NA
V gene: TRBV19
D gene: NA
J gene: TRBJ1-1
CDR3 protein: CAYTTPPGNTEAFF
CDR3 DNA: TGTGCCTATACAACCCCCCCGGGGAACACTGAAGCTTTCTTT

clone size: NA
V gene: TRBV12-3/TRBV12-4
D gene: TRBD1
J gene: TRBJ2-1
CDR3 protein: CASSNRDRGESEQFF
CDR3 DNA: TGTGCCAGCAGTAACCGGGACAGGGGCGAGAGTGAGCAGTTCTTC

clone size: NA
V gene: TRBV5-1
D gene: NA
J gene: TRBJ2-2
CDR3 protein: CASTRDNPLNTGELFF
CDR3 DNA: TGCGCCAGCACTAGGGACAACCCTTTAAACACCGGGGAGCTGTTTTTT

clone size: few
V gene: TRBV20-1
D gene: NA
J gene: TRBJ2-7
CDR3 protein: CSAYRDLYEQYF
CDR3 DNA: TGCAGTGCTTACAGGGACCTCTACGAGCAGTACTTC

clone size: NA
V gene: TRBV28
D gene: NA
J gene: TRBJ2-7
CDR3 protein: CASSSPGRSNYEQYF
CDR3 DNA: TGTGCCAGCAGTTCGCCCGGCAGGTCAAACTACGAGCAGTACTTC

clone size: many
V gene: TRBV7-9
D gene: NA
J gene: TRBJ2-5
CDR3 protein: CASSPGTEETQYF
CDR3 DNA: TGTGCCAGCAGCCCCGGGACGGAAGAGACCCAGTACTTC

clone size: few
V gene: TRBV5-1
D gene: NA
J gene: TRBJ2-5
CDR3 protein: CASSRRTEETQYF
CDR3 DNA: TGCGCCAGCAGTCGTAGGACAGAAGAGACCCAGTACTTC

clone size: few
V gene: TRBV11-2
D gene: TRBD2
J gene: TRBJ2-5
CDR3 protein: CASSPEGSGGSQETQYF
CDR3 DNA: TGTGCCAGCAGCCCAGAGGGTAGCGGGGGCTCACAAGAGACCCAGTACTTC

clone size: few
V gene: TRBV25-1
D gene: NA
J gene: TRBJ1-6
CDR3 protein: CASSEGESTVNSPLHF
CDR3 DNA: TGTGCCAGCAGTGAGGGGGAGAGTACCGTTAATTCACCCCTCCACTTT

clone size: many
V gene: TRBV6-2/TRBV6-3
D gene: NA
J gene: TRBJ1-3
CDR3 protein: CASSSRRPSGNTIYF
CDR3 DNA: TGTGCCAGCAGTTCCCGGAGGCCCTCTGGAAACACCATATATTTT

clone size: few
V gene: TRBV12-3/TRBV12-4
D gene: NA
J gene: TRBJ2-3
CDR3 protein: CASSQWGGRPDTQYF
CDR3 DNA: TGTGCCAGCAGCCAATGGGGGGGCCGGCCAGATACGCAGTATTTT

clone size: NA
V gene: TRBV12-3/TRBV12-4
D gene: NA
J gene: TRBJ2-3
CDR3 protein: CASSPTTTDTQYF
CDR3 DNA: TGTGCCAGCAGTCCCACAACCACAGATACGCAGTATTTT

clone size: few
V gene: TRBV7-3
D gene: TRBD1
J gene: TRBJ1-1
CDR3 protein: CASSSRGRVTEAFF
CDR3 DNA: TGTGCCAGCAGCTCCAGGGGGCGCGTCACTGAAGCTTTCTTT

clone size: many
V gene: TRBV7-2
D gene: TRBD2
J gene: TRBJ2-1
CDR3 protein: CASSLWASGTYNEQFF
CDR3 DNA: TGTGCCAGCAGCTTATGGGCTAGCGGCACTTACAATGAGCAGTTCTTC

clone size: NA
V gene: TRBV6-2/TRBV6-3
D gene: NA
J gene: TRBJ2-2
CDR3 protein: CASSYSGPGTGELFF
CDR3 DNA: TGTGCCAGCAGTTACTCGGGGCCTGGCACCGGGGAGCTGTTTTTT

clone size: NA
V gene: TRBV7-9
D gene: NA
J gene: TRBJ2-1
CDR3 protein: CASSPPGTAYNEQFF
CDR3 DNA: TGTGCCAGCAGCCCCCCCGGGACCGCCTACAATGAGCAGTTCTTC

clone size: many
V gene: TRBV7-8
D gene: NA
J gene: TRBJ2-2
CDR3 protein: CASSLPLVGTGELFF
CDR3 DNA: TGTGCCAGCAGCTTACCCCTAGTAGGCACCGGGGAGCTGTTTTTT

clone size: NA
V gene: TRBV1
D gene: NA
J gene: TRBJ2-4
CDR3 protein: CTSSEAGGLEIQYF
CDR3 DNA: TGCACCAGCAGTGAAGCGGGGGGCCTAGAGATTCAGTACTTC

clone size: NA
V gene: TRBV3-1
D gene: TRBD1
J gene: TRBJ2-2
CDR3 protein: CASSQETGGVGRTGELFF
CDR3 DNA: TGTGCCAGCAGCCAAGAGACAGGGGGCGTTGGCCGCACCGGGGAGCTGTTTTTT

clone size: many
V gene: TRBV2
D gene: TRBD2
J gene: TRBJ2-1
CDR3 protein: CASRLADNEQFF
CDR3 DNA: TGTGCCAGCAGACTAGCGGACAATGAGCAGTTCTTC

clone size: many
V gene: TRBV28
D gene: NA
J gene: TRBJ1-1
CDR3 protein: CATLSGANTEAFF
CDR3 DNA: TGTGCCACCCTGTCAGGGGCGAACACTGAAGCTTTCTTT

clone size: few
V gene: TRBV7-2
D gene: NA
J gene: TRBJ2-5
CDR3 protein: CASSFQDSQETQYF
CDR3 DNA: TGTGCCAGCAGCTTTCAGGACTCTCAAGAGACCCAGTACTTC

clone size: few
V gene: TRBV6-2/TRBV6-3
D gene: NA
J gene: TRBJ2-5
CDR3 protein: CASSYVGQPETQYF
CDR3 DNA: TGTGCCAGCAGTTACGTGGGACAACCAGAGACCCAGTACTTC

clone size: many
V gene: TRBV6-1
D gene: TRBD2
J gene: TRBJ2-5
CDR3 protein: CASRTGLAASTTQYF
CDR3 DNA: TGTGCCAGCAGAACAGGACTAGCGGCCTCCACGACCCAGTACTTC

clone size: NA
V gene: TRBV3-1
D gene: NA
J gene: TRBJ2-1
CDR3 protein: CAGSQDIQLGGNEQFF
CDR3 DNA: TGTGCCGGCAGCCAAGATATCCAGTTGGGAGGCAATGAGCAGTTCTTC

clone size: few
V gene: TRBV5-1
D gene: TRBD2
J gene: TRBJ2-1
CDR3 protein: CASSHTGTSGYNEQFF
CDR3 DNA: TGCGCCAGCAGTCATACCGGGACTAGCGGCTACAATGAGCAGTTCTTC

clone size: NA
V gene: TRBV20-1
D gene: TRBD1
J gene: TRBJ1-1
CDR3 protein: CSAPGQGETEAFF
CDR3 DNA: TGCAGTGCACCCGGACAGGGAGAGACTGAAGCTTTCTTT

clone size: NA
V gene: TRBV5-5
D gene: NA
J gene: TRBJ2-3
CDR3 protein: CASSSIAAPSTDTQYF
CDR3 DNA: TGTGCCAGCAGCTCAATAGCGGCTCCTAGCACAGATACGCAGTATTTT

clone size: few
V gene: TRBV20-1
D gene: NA
J gene: TRBJ2-1
CDR3 protein: CSARSGIRGYNEQFF
CDR3 DNA: TGCAGTGCTAGATCGGGGATAAGAGGGTACAATGAGCAGTTCTTC

clone size: few
V gene: TRBV5-6
D gene: TRBD1
J gene: TRBJ2-7
CDR3 protein: CASSTGTGDEQYF
CDR3 DNA: TGTGCCAGCAGCACCGGGACAGGGGACGAGCAGTACTTC

clone size: NA
V gene: TRBV6-1
D gene: NA
J gene: TRBJ2-7
CDR3 protein: CASSGTVSAYEQYF
CDR3 DNA: TGTGCCAGCAGTGGGACAGTCTCTGCCTACGAGCAGTACTTC

clone size: few
V gene: TRBV4-1
D gene: NA
J gene: TRBJ2-1
CDR3 protein: CASSQEDGSSYNEQFF
CDR3 DNA: TGCGCCAGCAGCCAAGAGGATGGCAGCTCCTACAATGAGCAGTTCTTC

clone size: few
V gene: TRBV20-1
D gene: TRBD2
J gene: TRBJ2-5
CDR3 protein: CSARDHGGRAVETQYF
CDR3 DNA: TGCAGTGCTAGAGATCATGGCGGGAGGGCCGTAGAGACCCAGTACTTC

clone size: few
V gene: TRBV7-6
D gene: NA
J gene: TRBJ2-2
CDR3 protein: CASSLRRTNTGELFF
CDR3 DNA: TGTGCCAGCAGCTTACGCAGGACGAACACCGGGGAGCTGTTTTTT

clone size: NA
V gene: TRBV5-1
D gene: NA
J gene: TRBJ2-1
CDR3 protein: CASSSPPSSYNEQFF
CDR3 DNA: TGCGCCAGCAGCTCACCCCCGAGCTCCTACAATGAGCAGTTCTTC

clone size: few
V gene: TRBV28
D gene: NA
J gene: TRBJ2-7
CDR3 protein: CASSPSAGLTYEQYF
CDR3 DNA: TGTGCCAGCAGTCCATCGGCGGGGCTAACCTACGAGCAGTACTTC

clone size: NA
V gene: TRBV3-1
D gene: TRBD2
J gene: TRBJ2-3
CDR3 protein: CASSQEWDASGASSNTQYF
CDR3 DNA: TGTGCCAGCAGCCAGGAGTGGGATGCTAGCGGAGCTTCTTCAAATACGCAGTATTTT

clone size: NA
V gene: TRBV29-1
D gene: NA
J gene: TRBJ1-1
CDR3 protein: CSVETAPLSEPFF
CDR3 DNA: TGCAGCGTTGAAACAGCTCCGCTATCAGAACCTTTCTTT

clone size: few
V gene: TRBV5-6
D gene: TRBD2
J gene: TRBJ2-7
CDR3 protein: CASSSWTSGGFYEQYF
CDR3 DNA: TGTGCCAGCAGCTCGTGGACTAGCGGGGGCTTCTACGAGCAGTACTTC

clone size: NA
V gene: TRBV7-2
D gene: NA
J gene: TRBJ2-2
CDR3 protein: CASSLLPLGRTTTGELFF
CDR3 DNA: TGTGCCAGCAGCTTATTACCGCTCGGCCGCACAACAACCGGGGAGCTGTTTTTT

clone size: few
V gene: TRBV20-1
D gene: TRBD1
J gene: TRBJ1-2
CDR3 protein: CSVRILDRGLDYGYTF
CDR3 DNA: TGCAGTGTTCGCATCCTGGACAGGGGGCTGGACTATGGCTACACCTTC

clone size: few
V gene: TRBV5-1
D gene: NA
J gene: TRBJ2-2
CDR3 protein: CASSLTQGSNTGELFF
CDR3 DNA: TGCGCCAGCAGCTTAACACAGGGTTCGAACACCGGGGAGCTGTTTTTT

clone size: NA
V gene: TRBV7-2
D gene: TRBD1
J gene: TRBJ2-1
CDR3 protein: CASSLDRTGGLFF
CDR3 DNA: TGTGCCAGCAGCTTAGACCGGACAGGGGGACTGTTCTTC

clone size: few
V gene: TRBV20-1
D gene: NA
J gene: TRBJ2-7
CDR3 protein: CSAETIRASSYEQYF
CDR3 DNA: TGCAGTGCTGAAACCATCAGGGCCAGCTCCTACGAGCAGTACTTC

clone size: many
V gene: TRBV5-5
D gene: NA
J gene: TRBJ2-1
CDR3 protein: CASSVTGMGEGPYNEQFF
CDR3 DNA: TGTGCCAGCAGCGTGACAGGGATGGGGGAGGGACCATACAATGAGCAGTTCTTC

clone size: NA
V gene: TRBV7-2
D gene: NA
J gene: TRBJ1-5
CDR3 protein: CASSFGQLNQPQHF
CDR3 DNA: TGTGCCAGCAGCTTCGGACAGCTAAATCAGCCCCAGCATTTT

clone size: NA
V gene: TRBV29-1
D gene: NA
J gene: TRBJ2-3
CDR3 protein: CSAPATAGTQYF
CDR3 DNA: TGCAGCGCACCTGCAACGGCTGGGACGCAGTATTTT

clone size: few
V gene: TRBV5-1
D gene: NA
J gene: TRBJ1-4
CDR3 protein: CASSTGPPSEKLFF
CDR3 DNA: TGCGCCAGCAGCACGGGACCGCCTAGTGAAAAACTGTTTTTT

clone size: NA
V gene: TRBV12-3/TRBV12-4
D gene: NA
J gene: TRBJ1-5
CDR3 protein: CASSDGHRNQPQHF
CDR3 DNA: TGTGCCAGCAGTGATGGACACCGTAATCAGCCCCAGCATTTT

clone size: few
V gene: TRBV2
D gene: NA
J gene: TRBJ1-2
CDR3 protein: CASSESGNYGYTF
CDR3 DNA: TGTGCCAGCAGTGAATCGGGAAACTATGGCTACACCTTC

clone size: few
V gene: TRBV4-2
D gene: TRBD1
J gene: TRBJ1-6
CDR3 protein: CASSQSHGTGGSPLHF
CDR3 DNA: TGTGCCAGCAGCCAATCTCACGGGACAGGGGGTTCACCCCTCCACTTT

clone size: few
V gene: TRBV10-3
D gene: TRBD1
J gene: TRBJ2-3
CDR3 protein: CAKKGQGDTDTQYF
CDR3 DNA: TGTGCCAAAAAGGGACAGGGGGACACAGATACGCAGTATTTT

clone size: NA
V gene: TRBV28
D gene: NA
J gene: TRBJ1-1
CDR3 protein: CASSFQVAEAFF
CDR3 DNA: TGTGCCAGCAGTTTCCAAGTTGCTGAAGCTTTCTTT